These 25 T cell receptor beta chains were sequenced from one sample in a study of blood T cell repertoires in COVID-19. Data came from immunoSEQ multiplex PCR; TCRdb stores just in-frame clones and leaves some out. Of over 140,000 clones detected, about 79% appear once; the ten largest clones hold around 3.2%. What was sequenced was PBMCs or T cells enriched from blood (not recorded which). The receptors were gathered from a woman between 50 and 59 years old who had recovered from COVID-19.

The gene calls are TRBV19 and TRBJ1-1; 9 bases map to TRBD1. This CDR3 region has 13 residues. Germline V gene sequence: CDR1 LNHDA, CDR2 SQIVND (reference sequence). The trim removed 10 bases at V and 2 bases at J, leaving 5 bases unmatched. CDR3 in amino acids: CAMMDRGNTEAFF. CDR3 nucleotides: TGTGCCATGATGGACAGGGGCAACACTGAAGCTTTCTTT.

V gene TRBV5-4 combines with J gene TRBJ1-1; D might be TRBD1 (5 bases). This CDR3 contains 14 residues. V lost 4 bases and J lost 5, with 15 bases in between. Per germline, CDR1 SGHNT and CDR2 YYREEE (reference sequence). This chain's CDR3 is CASSPGRGWTEAFF. Here the CDR3 DNA reads TGTGCCAGCAGCCCTGGAAGGGGTTGGACTGAAGCTTTCTTT.

V and J are TRBV25-1 and TRBJ1-3; D is perhaps TRBD1 (6 bases). The germline gives CDR1 MGHDK, CDR2 SYGVNS. CDR3 length: 15 residues. Trimming shortened V by 0 bases and J by 4 bases, and 10 bases separated the two germline ends. CDR3 DNA: TGTGCCAGCAGTGAATATCTGGGGGCGGGAAACACCATATATTTT. Its protein product is CASSEYLGAGNTIYF.

The chain links TRBV28 to TRBJ2-1, with D possibly TRBD2 on 5 matching bases. Looked up from germline, CDR1 is MDHEN and CDR2 is SYDVKM. CDR3 size: 15 residues. The V end was cut by 1 base, the J end by 0 bases, with 7 bases between. The CDR3: CASSLFSASYNEQFF. CDR3 bases: TGTGCCAGCAGTTTATTTAGCGCCTCCTACAATGAGCAGTTCTTC.

This chain uses TRBV5-1 with TRBJ1-2, with no clear D. The CDR3 extends over 14 amino acids. The germline gives CDR1 SGHRS, CDR2 YFSETQ. V dropped 2 bases and J dropped 1 base, with 9 bases sitting between them. The CDR3 region is CASSLDTHNYGYTF. The CDR3 coding sequence is TGCGCCAGCAGCTTAGACACCCATAACTATGGCTACACCTTC. Combining the CDR3 with reference TRBV5-1 and TRBJ1-2 gives the whole variable domain KAGVTQTPRYLIKTRGQQVTLSCSPISGHRSVSWYQQTPGQGLQFLFEYFSETQRNKGNFPGRFSGRQFSNSRSEMNVSTLELGDSALYLCASSLDTHNYGYTFGSGTRLTVV.

The chain links TRBV4-1 to TRBJ1-4; D is undetermined. The CDR3 extends over 17 amino acids. V lost 0 bases and J 1 base, leaving 12 bases between the germline ends. Germline V gene sequence: CDR1 MGHRA, CDR2 YSYEKL. CDR3 residues: CASSQDGLGETNEKLFF. Here the CDR3 DNA reads TGCGCCAGCAGCCAAGACGGACTTGGGGAAACTAATGAAAAACTGTTTTTT.

The chain links TRBV27 to TRBJ2-7, with TRBD2 identical over 11 bases. The germline CDR1 and CDR2 sequences are MNHEY and SMNVEV (reference sequence). The junction had 6 bases not matched to a gene; V was cut back by 0 bases and J by 2 bases. CDR3 length: 17 residues. The CDR3 DNA follows: TGTGCCAGCAGTTTATCGGGACTAGCGGAGCCCCCCTACGAGCAGTACTTC. Amino acids: CASSLSGLAEPPYEQYF.

The chain recombines TRBV3-1 (or the pseudogene TRBV3-2) with TRBJ1-6; D ambiguous. CDR1 LGHDT and CDR2 YNNKEL come from the germline V gene (reference sequence). This CDR3 is 15 amino acids long. Between the trimmed V and J ends, which lost 0 bases and 9 bases, there was a span of 12 bases. As DNA, the CDR3 is TGTGCCAGCAGCCAAGATAGTGGGAGTGGTTCACCCCTCCACTTT. Translation gives CASSQDSGSGSPLHF.

The chain uses TRBV14 and TRBJ2-4; no definite D call. The CDR3 is 15 residues long. Germline V gene data show CDR1 as SGHDN and CDR2 as FVKESK. V dropped 4 bases and J dropped 0 bases, with 10 bases sitting between them. The CDR3 sequence: CASSRPLKAKNIQYF. The CDR3 DNA is TGTGCCAGCAGCCGGCCCCTCAAAGCCAAAAACATTCAGTACTTC.

V is TRBV19 and J is TRBJ2-5, with TRBD2 matching over 7 bases. From germline, CDR1 is LNHDA and CDR2 SQIVND (reference sequence). V lost 9 bases to trimming and J lost 5 bases; unmatched junction nucleotides: 12. The CDR3 has 14 amino acids. Written as DNA, the CDR3 is TGTGCCAGCTCCACCCTCGCGGGGGAGGAGACCCAGTACTTC. This encodes CASSTLAGEETQYF.

V is TRBV21-1 and J is TRBJ1-1; no DNA check was done on the table's D call, TRBD1. TRBV21-1 is described as a pseudogene. This CDR3 contains 15 residues. For the CDR3, the DNA is TGTGCCAGCAGCAGGCATGTGGGGGCGAACACTGAAGCTTTCTTT. Translated, it gives CASSRHVGANTEAFF.

The rearrangement uses TRBV30 and TRBJ1-4; possibly TRBD1 for D (6 bases). The CDR3 totals 13 residues. Germline CDR1 GTSNPN, CDR2 SVGIG (reference sequence). The V end was cut by 3 bases, the J end by 5 bases, with 10 bases between. The CDR3 coding sequence is TGTGCCTGGAGGTACAGGGCGAATGAAAAACTGTTTTTT. Encoded protein: CAWRYRANEKLFF.

A single count supports this clone. V gene TRBV24-1 combines with J gene TRBJ2-2, with 8 bases fitting TRBD1. CDR1 and CDR2 from the germline V gene are KGHDR and SFDVKD. This CDR3 is 19 amino acids long. V was clipped by 3 bases and J by 4 bases; unmatched bases: 15. CDR3 sequence (DNA): TGTGCCACCAGTGATAGCCTCGGGACAGGACACTTTTCCACCGGGGAGCTGTTTTTT. It encodes CATSDSLGTGHFSTGELFF.

The chain combines TRBV28 with TRBJ2-7; D not certain. V lost 2 bases and J lost 4, with 9 bases in between. Germline V CDR1 and CDR2: MDHEN, SYDVKM. The CDR3 length is 13 residues. CDR3 DNA sequence: TGTGCCAGCAGTTTAGTCCAGGCTTACGAGCAGTACTTC. Protein sequence: CASSLVQAYEQYF. Together with reference TRBV28 and TRBJ2-7, the CDR3 gives the full variable domain: DVKVTQSSRYLVKRTGEKVFLECVQDMDHENMFWYRQDPGLGLRLIYFSYDVKMKEKGDIPEGYSVSREKKERFSLILESASTNQTSMYLCASSLVQAYEQYFGPGTRLTVT.

The chain couples TRBV3-1 (or the pseudogene TRBV3-2) to TRBJ1-1; D gene uncertain. The length of the CDR3 is 15 residues. Germline CDR1 is LGHDT and CDR2 is YNNKEL (reference sequence). V was trimmed by 1 base and J by 7 bases, leaving 16 bases between them. This chain's CDR3 is CASSQGPWAGLEAFF. CDR3 in DNA: TGTGCCAGCAGCCAAGGCCCTTGGGCAGGCCTTGAAGCTTTCTTT.

The chain couples TRBV11-2 to TRBJ2-1; perhaps TRBD1 as D (6 bases). Germline V gene sequence: CDR1 SGHAT, CDR2 FQNNGV. Trimming left V 2 bases short and J 0 bases short, with 17 bases between. The CDR3 extends over 18 amino acids. The CDR3 reads CASSLRQGLFSSYNEQFF. As DNA, the CDR3 is TGTGCCAGCAGCTTAAGGCAGGGGCTTTTTAGCTCCTACAATGAGCAGTTCTTC. Full variable domain (missing parts from reference TRBV11-2 and TRBJ2-1): EAGVAQSPRYKIIEKRQSVAFWCNPISGHATLYWYQQILGQGPKLLIQFQNNGVVDDSQLPKDRFSAERLKGVDSTLKIQPAKLEDSAVYLCASSLRQGLFSSYNEQFFGPGTRLTVL.

The V call is TRBV5-1, the J call TRBJ2-3; D not resolved. This CDR3 contains 13 residues. CDR1 and CDR2 (germline): SGHRS, YFSETQ. Deletions cut 0 bases from V and 4 bases from J, with 6 bases between. The CDR3 DNA sequence: TGCGCCAGCAGCTTGGACTTCCCAGATACGCAGTATTTT. Translation gives CASSLDFPDTQYF.

The chain recombines TRBV9 with TRBJ2-7, with 13 bases that match TRBD2. CDR1 is SGDLS, CDR2 YYNGEE, per germline. The CDR3 has 15 amino acids. With 3 bases clipped from V and 9 bases from J, the junction kept 9 bases outside the gene matches. CDR3 in amino acids: CASSGGTSGDLGQYF. CDR3 coding DNA: TGTGCCAGCAGCGGGGGGACTAGCGGGGACCTGGGGCAGTACTTC.

Written as DNA, the CDR3 is TGCAGCGTTGAGGTGAACCGGGACACATCCTACGAGCAGTACTTC. It codes for CSVEVNRDTSYEQYF. V gene TRBV29-1 combines with J gene TRBJ2-7; tentatively, D is TRBD1 (6 bases). The V end was cut by 3 bases, the J end by 1 base, with 16 bases between. Germline CDR1 and CDR2: SQVTM and ANQGSEA. This CDR3 is 15 amino acids long.

V is TRBV4-2 and J is TRBJ2-7, with 12 bases lining up with TRBD2. With 2 bases clipped from V and 5 bases from J, the junction kept 7 bases outside the gene matches. This CDR3 has 16 residues. Germline loops: CDR1 LGHNA, CDR2 YNFKEQ. In DNA form, the CDR3 reads TGTGCCAGCAGCCAACCCCCTAGCGGGGGGGGCGACGAGCAGTACTTC. Translated: CASSQPPSGGGDEQYF.

This clone occurred once. The rearrangement joins TRBV6-5 to TRBJ2-1; D is unclear. V gave up 1 base and J gave up 5 bases, with 12 bases separating them. The CDR3 is made up of 15 amino acids. CDR1 and CDR2 (germline): MNHEY, SVGAGI. CDR3 protein: CASSYFDRGNNEQFF. The CDR3 DNA follows: TGTGCCAGCAGTTACTTCGACCGAGGAAACAATGAGCAGTTCTTC.

The table lists this clone with a count of one. CDR3 nucleotides: TGCGCCAGCAGCCCGGGACTAGGAGCAGATACGCAGTATTTT. This gives the protein CASSPGLGADTQYF. The V gene is TRBV5-1, the J gene TRBJ2-3; the match to TRBD2 covers 8 bases. The germline V gene encodes CDR1 SGHRS and CDR2 YFSETQ. The V and J ends lost 4 bases and 4 bases, in that order; junction bases with no gene match: 5. The CDR3 sequence is 14 residues long.

The V and J genes are TRBV6-5 and TRBJ2-5; D is perhaps TRBD1 (5 bases). The CDR3 length is 14 residues. The ends were cut back, 2 bases at V and 2 bases at J, with 9 bases in the middle. Germline V lookup: CDR1 MNHEY, CDR2 SVGAGI. Here the CDR3 reads CASSYKGSQETQYF. The CDR3 DNA follows: TGTGCCAGCAGTTACAAGGGGTCTCAAGAGACCCAGTACTTC.

This clone was observed at least ten times. The J gene is TRBJ2-7, the V gene TRBV30; D is unclear. The ends were cut back, 0 bases at V and 1 base at J, with 4 bases in the middle. This CDR3 contains 12 residues. Germline CDR1 is GTSNPN and CDR2 is SVGIG (reference sequence). CDR3 in DNA: TGTGCCTGGAGTGTTTCGTCCTACGAGCAGTACTTC. Translated: CAWSVSSYEQYF.

The CDR3 spells CASSGSGRIYGYTF. DNA of the CDR3: TGTGCCAGCAGCGGAAGCGGACGGATCTATGGCTACACCTTC. The rearrangement joins TRBV7-2 to TRBJ1-2; D uncertain. The CDR3 consists of 14 residues. Looked up from germline, CDR1 is SGHTA and CDR2 is FQGNSA. V gave up 5 bases and J gave up 4 bases, with 14 bases separating them.